This T cell receptor (beta chain) was profiled in a study of T cells in Graves' hyperthyroidism and ophthalmopathy. About the research overall: Blood from the periphery was taken at initial diagnosis, before any treatment.

From RNA transcripts, TCR beta CDR3 regions were amplified. Primed by the HTBI set, a first-round RT-PCR was run on the TCR CDR3. A single record per CDR3 protein comes from TCRdb applying MiXCR to the multiplex PCR reads. The sample lists 800,000 or so distinct CDR3 sequences, around 39% occurring once. The CDR3 runs to 15 residues. CDR1 and CDR2 (germline): SGDLS, YYNGEE. Unmatched junction bases numbered 12, after V lost 4 bases and J lost 10 bases. This clonotype was counted at least ten times. Diagnoses used clinical symptoms, serum thyroxine and TRAb, thyroid ultrasound and orbital computed tomography.

The V and J genes are TRBV9 and TRBJ1-5, with 9 bases aligning to TRBD1. Specimen: blood. This clonotype was obtained from a man aged 18 to 29 with Graves' hyperthyroidism. The CDR3 spells CASSQAGQGFDPQHF. CDR3 bases: TGTGCCAGCAGCCAAGCGGGACAGGGCTTCGATCCCCAGCATTTT.